Shown below are 10 T cell receptor beta chains from a single sample sequenced in a study of cytomegalovirus exposure and HLA in healthy donors. Primers included in the PCR were 60 Vbeta and 13 Jbeta primers. Sequencing was performed with immunoSEQ multiplex PCR; in TCRdb, only in-frame clones are kept and a portion is missing. The sample lists roughly 190,000 clones; around 81% were seen once. The sample consisted of PBMCs. The receptors stem from a man aged 18 to 30 in good health and CMV-seronegative.

The chain has TRBV5-1 and TRBJ2-2; D is uncertain. The germline gives CDR1 SGHRS, CDR2 YFSETQ. This CDR3 has 14 residues. V was trimmed by 0 bases and J by 5 bases, leaving 8 bases between them. The CDR3 coding sequence is TGCGCCAGCAGCTTGGGACCCGGGACCGGGGAGCTGTTTTTT. It codes for CASSLGPGTGELFF.

The chain employs TRBV5-4 and TRBJ1-2; 7 bases are a match to TRBD1. Trimming removed 5 bases from V and 0 bases from J; junction bases left unmatched: 10. Per the germline V gene, CDR1 is SGHNT and CDR2 is YYREEE (reference sequence). This CDR3 spans 16 amino acids. The CDR3 bases are TGTGCCAGCAGTTCTGGGGCGGGACAGTCTAACTATGGCTACACCTTC. Protein sequence: CASSSGAGQSNYGYTF. Variable domain in full (rest from reference TRBV5-4 and TRBJ1-2): ETGVTQSPTHLIKTRGQQVTLRCSSQSGHNTVSWYQQALGQGPQFIFQYYREEENGRGNFPPRFSGLQFPNYSSELNVNALELDDSALYLCASSSGAGQSNYGYTFGSGTRLTVV.

V usage is TRBV27 and J usage is TRBJ2-1; 11 nucleotides agree with TRBD2. V lost 3 bases to trimming and J lost 4 bases; unmatched junction nucleotides: 11. This CDR3 is 18 amino acids long. The V gene's germline CDR1 is MNHEY and CDR2 SMNVEV (reference sequence). In DNA form, the CDR3 reads TGTGCCAGCAGTTTCCCGACTAGCGGGGACCTCGGATACAATGAGCAGTTCTTC. Residues: CASSFPTSGDLGYNEQFF.

The chain recombines TRBV15 with TRBJ1-4, with D unresolved. Between the trimmed V and J ends, which lost 1 base and 2 bases, there was a span of 5 bases. This CDR3 spans 14 amino acids. Per germline, CDR1 LNHNV and CDR2 YYDKDF (reference sequence). The CDR3, as DNA: TGTGCCACCAGCAGAGCGGGGACTAATGAAAAACTGTTTTTT. Protein sequence: CATSRAGTNEKLFF. Full variable domain (missing parts from reference TRBV15 and TRBJ1-4): DAMVIQNPRYQVTQFGKPVTLSCSQTLNHNVMYWYQQKSSQAPKLLFHYYDKDFNNEADTPDNFQSRRPNTSFCFLDIRSPGLGDTAMYLCATSRAGTNEKLFFGSGTQLSVL.

The chain couples TRBV9 to TRBJ2-3; the match to TRBD2 covers 10 bases. Germline V gives CDR1 SGDLS, CDR2 YYNGEE. Trimming at V came to 1 base and at J to 3 bases, leaving 11 bases not matched to a gene. The CDR3 totals 18 residues. CDR3 in amino acids: CASSVMASGRGATDTQYF. The CDR3 DNA sequence: TGTGCCAGCAGCGTAATGGCTAGCGGGAGAGGGGCGACAGATACGCAGTATTTT.

This rearrangement joins TRBV7-3 to TRBJ2-1, with 8 bases matching TRBD2. The germline V gene encodes CDR1 SGHTA and CDR2 FQGTGA. J gave up 2 bases and V 5 bases, and 5 bases lay outside the gene matches. This CDR3 has 15 residues. CDR3 in DNA: TGTGCCAGCAGCAAACTAGCGGTCGCCTACAATGAGCAGTTCTTC. It yields the protein CASSKLAVAYNEQFF.

This chain connects TRBV19 to TRBJ1-2, with a tentative D call TRBD1 (6 bases). CDR1 LNHDA and CDR2 SQIVND come from the germline V gene (reference sequence). Between the trimmed V and J ends, which lost 3 bases and 5 bases, there was a span of 10 bases. This CDR3 contains 13 residues. This CDR3 reads CASSMGGQYGYTF. CDR3 bases: TGTGCCAGTAGTATGGGTGGACAGTATGGCTACACCTTC. The full variable domain, in which reference TRBV19 and TRBJ1-2 provide the parts outside the CDR3, is DGGITQSPKYLFRKEGQNVTLSCEQNLNHDAMYWYRQDPGQGLRLIYYSQIVNDFQKGDIAEGYSVSREKKESFPLTVTSAQKNPTAFYLCASSMGGQYGYTFGSGTRLTVV.

This rearrangement joins TRBV6-5 to TRBJ1-5; tentative D call: TRBD1 (6 bases). V was cut by 4 bases and J by 6 bases, with 13 bases left in between. This CDR3 is built from 14 residues. CDR1 is MNHEY and CDR2 is SVGAGI in the germline V gene. This chain's CDR3 is CASSLQGNGQPQHF. The CDR3 DNA reads TGTGCCAGCAGTTTACAGGGAAACGGTCAGCCCCAGCATTTT.

The J gene is TRBJ1-2, the V gene TRBV6-1, with D tentatively TRBD1 (5 bases). CDR1 MNHNS and CDR2 SASEGT come from the germline V gene. The CDR3 covers 15 residues. Between the trimmed V and J ends, which lost 2 bases and 8 bases, there was a span of 18 bases. The CDR3 reads CASSEPTQEFGGYTF. CDR3 bases: TGTGCCAGCAGTGAACCGACACAGGAATTTGGCGGCTACACCTTC.

The rearrangement links TRBV5-6 to TRBJ2-4; TRBD1 matches 8 bases. Germline CDR1 SGHDT, CDR2 YYEEEE. The CDR3 spans 14 residues. Trimming cost V 2 bases and J 9 bases; bases outside gene matches: 7. CDR3 coding DNA: TGTGCCAGCAGCTTTGGACAGGGCGTAAGCATTCAGTACTTC. It yields the protein CASSFGQGVSIQYF.